Presented here are 19 T cell receptor beta chains from one specimen sequenced in a study of Graves' ophthalmopathy and Graves' hyperthyroidism. Amplification targeted the TCR beta CDR3 regions, with RNA transcripts as the source material. The first round was an RT-PCR with HTBI primers, and the second round was a multiplex PCR. TCRdb re-called the multiplex PCR reads with MiXCR, one entry per CDR3 protein. The sample includes hundreds of thousands of distinct CDR3 sequences, about 20% seen only once; the top ten take roughly 6.9%. Sequencing input: peripheral blood. The receptors here all came from a woman aged 18-29 years with stable Graves' hyperthyroidism. Some clones in this sample may be carry-over from other donors' samples.

The rearrangement uses TRBV11-2 and TRBJ2-5, with 12 positions matching TRBD1. V dropped 5 bases and J dropped 5; count of bases not matched to a gene: 9. Germline V gives CDR1 SGHAT, CDR2 FQNNGV. The CDR3 runs to 16 residues. The CDR3 sequence is CASSLLGTGGSETQYF. CDR3 DNA sequence: TGTGCCAGCAGCCTCCTAGGGACAGGGGGCTCGGAGACCCAGTACTTC.

The chain combines TRBV15 with TRBJ1-1; 9 nucleotides align to TRBD1. V gave up 3 bases and J gave up 5 bases; unmatched junction bases: 4. Germline CDR1 and CDR2: LNHNV and YYDKDF (reference sequence). This CDR3 has 14 residues. The CDR3 region is CATSSGTGMTEAFF. CDR3 nucleotide sequence: TGTGCCACCAGCAGCGGGACAGGGATGACTGAAGCTTTCTTT.

Many counts were recorded for this clonotype. CDR3 in amino acids: CASSTDRAAYGYTF. CDR3 nucleotide sequence: TGTGCCAGCAGCACCGACAGGGCGGCCTATGGCTACACCTTC. The chain is built from TRBV7-2 and TRBJ1-2, with TRBD1 matching 7 bases. Trimming cost V 5 bases and J 4 bases; bases outside gene matches: 7. This CDR3 region has 14 residues. CDR1 SGHTA and CDR2 FQGNSA come from the germline V gene.

This clonotype was counted ten times or more. V and J are TRBV6-5 and TRBJ1-1; D is unresolved. The ends were cut back, 2 bases at V and 5 bases at J, with 15 bases in the middle. Germline V lookup: CDR1 MNHEY, CDR2 SVGAGI. The CDR3 length is 15 residues. CDR3 region: CASSYDPGTSTEAFF. The CDR3 nucleotides are TGTGCCAGCAGTTACGATCCGGGCACCTCGACTGAAGCTTTCTTT.

This clonotype has more than one count but fewer than ten. This chain connects TRBV3-1 to TRBJ1-6; 8 bases are shared with TRBD1. Germline V lookup: CDR1 LGHDT, CDR2 YNNKEL (reference sequence). V lost 2 bases, J lost 2 bases, and 2 bases stayed unmatched. CDR3 length: 16 residues. CDR3 sequence: CASSQSDRAYNSPLHF. DNA of the CDR3: TGTGCCAGCAGCCAATCGGACAGGGCCTATAATTCACCCCTCCACTTT.

Only a few counts were recorded for this clonotype. This sequence joins TRBV19 and TRBJ2-5; 7 bases fit TRBD2. The germline V gene encodes CDR1 LNHDA and CDR2 SQIVND (reference sequence). Trimming at V came to 6 bases and at J to 4 bases, leaving 11 bases not matched to a gene. The CDR3 spans 15 residues. The CDR3 DNA sequence: TGTGCCAGTAGCCCTACCGGGGGGATGGGAGAGACCCAGTACTTC. This sequence encodes CASSPTGGMGETQYF.

CDR3 bases: TGTGCCAGCAGAAGACAGAGGGAACAGCCCCAGCATTTT. Its protein is CASRRQREQPQHF. The chain recombines TRBV6-1 with TRBJ1-5; TRBD1 is a possible D gene (5 bases). This CDR3 has 13 amino acids. With 6 bases removed from V and 7 bases from J, the gap between germline ends came to 13 bases. Germline CDR1 MNHNS, CDR2 SASEGT.

This clonotype was seen at least ten times. The gene calls are TRBV2 and TRBJ1-1, with D unclear. The CDR3 length is 14 residues. V was trimmed by 8 bases and J by 2 bases, leaving 15 bases between them. Per the germline V gene, CDR1 is SNHLY and CDR2 is FYNNEI. In nucleotides, the CDR3 is TGTGCCAGCGCACGAGTCCCGCTAAACACTGAAGCTTTCTTT. This sequence encodes CASARVPLNTEAFF.

Comments on this clonotype: One base away lies a much larger clone, so this may be a sequencing read error. The chain couples TRBV6-5 to TRBJ1-1; no definite D call. The CDR3 consists of 14 residues. Trimming cost V 5 bases and J 3 bases, with 13 bases left between them. Germline CDR1 MNHEY, CDR2 SVGAGI. The CDR3 bases are TGTGCCAGCAGTCACTTCGGCAGCGACACTGAAGCTTTCTTT. Amino acids: CASSHFGSDTEAFF.

This clonotype was detected many times. The rearrangement links TRBV5-5 to TRBJ2-5; 8 bases align to TRBD1. Germline CDR1 SGHKS, CDR2 YYEKEE (reference sequence). The length of the CDR3 is 16 residues. V trimming: 4 bases; J trimming: 5 bases; junction bases outside the gene matches: 13. The CDR3 DNA follows: TGTGCCAGCAGCCCAAATGGACAGGGTCTAGGGGAGACCCAGTACTTC. Translating gives CASSPNGQGLGETQYF. The full variable domain, its missing parts supplied by reference TRBV5-5 and TRBJ2-5, is DAGVTQSPTHLIKTRGQQVTLRCSPISGHKSVSWYQQVLGQGPQFIFQYYEKEERGRGNFPDRFSARQFPNYSSELNVNALLLGDSALYLCASSPNGQGLGETQYFGPGTRLLVL.

In this sample, this clonotype turned up a few times. Its ends do not fully match the called genes, so a read error is possible. This sequence joins TRBV20-1 and TRBJ1-1; no firm D call. CDR3 length: 17 residues. From germline, CDR1 is DFQATT and CDR2 SNEGSKA (reference sequence). CDR3 in DNA: TGCAGTGCTAGAGATCCAGTGGGTAAATCAAAGAACATTGAAGCTTTCTTT. It specifies CSARDPVGKSKNIEAFF.

The table lists this clonotype with many counts. The chain has TRBV7-2 and TRBJ1-2; TRBD1 might be the D (6 bases). The germline CDR1 and CDR2 sequences are SGHTA and FQGNSA. This CDR3 has 15 residues. The V and J ends lost 4 bases and 3 bases respectively, with 15 bases between them. The CDR3 here is CASSYRDMSYYGYTF. For the CDR3, the DNA is TGTGCCAGCAGCTACCGGGACATGAGTTACTATGGCTACACCTTC.

This clonotype was picked up many times. V and J are TRBV6-1 and TRBJ1-2; D is undetermined. The length of the CDR3 is 14 residues. V shed 0 bases and J shed 4 bases, with 9 bases lying between them. The germline V gene has CDR1 MNHNS and CDR2 SASEGT. The CDR3 coding sequence is TGTGCCAGCAGTGAAGCGCTTTTTACCTATGGCTACACCTTC. It codes for CASSEALFTYGYTF.

The rearrangement uses TRBV29-1 and TRBJ2-5; D not certain. The CDR3 sequence is 13 residues long. Germline lookup yields CDR1 SQVTM and CDR2 ANQGSEA. Trimming took 1 base from V and 5 from J, leaving 11 bases between them. CDR3: CSVEVLASETQYF. The CDR3 coding sequence is TGCAGCGTTGAAGTTTTAGCTTCGGAGACCCAGTACTTC. Drawing the rest from reference TRBV29-1 and TRBJ2-5, the complete variable domain is SAVISQKPSRDICQRGTSLTIQCQVDSQVTMMFWYRQQPGQSLTLIATANQGSEATYESGFVIDKFPISRPNLTFSTLTVSNMSPEDSSIYLCSVEVLASETQYFGPGTRLLVL.

This clonotype was picked up many times. The V and J genes are TRBV12-3 or TRBV12-4 and TRBJ1-2; 9 bases align to TRBD1. Trimming cost V 6 bases and J 8 bases; bases outside gene matches: 4. This CDR3 region has 12 residues. CDR3 sequence (DNA): TGTGCCAGCAGGACAGGGGGAAAAGGCTACACCTTC. It yields the protein CASRTGGKGYTF.

In this sample, this clonotype turned up many times. The chain employs TRBV6-5 and TRBJ1-2; D remains unclear. Looked up from germline, CDR1 is MNHEY and CDR2 is SVGAGI. Trimming left V 8 bases short and J 6 bases short, with 16 bases between. This CDR3 is built from 13 residues. The DNA of the CDR3 is TGTGCCAGCGGTTCGGCAGCCACCCATGGCTACACCTTC. It codes for CASGSAATHGYTF.

The chain is built from TRBV12-3 or TRBV12-4 and TRBJ2-5, with D perhaps TRBD1 or TRBD2 (5 bases each). Trimming stripped 5 bases from V and 5 bases from J, with 15 bases between. The CDR3 consists of 14 residues. Written as DNA, the CDR3 is TGTGCCAGCAGTCCTGGGGGAGAAGGGGAGACCCAGTACTTC. As protein: CASSPGGEGETQYF.

In its sample, this clonotype was seen many times. The rearrangement joins TRBV11-2 to TRBJ2-7; 8 nucleotides agree with TRBD1. Germline V lookup: CDR1 SGHAT, CDR2 FQNNGV. The CDR3 is 14 residues long. The trim removed 4 bases at V and 5 bases at J, leaving 7 bases unmatched. This CDR3 is CASSWVQGVNEQYF. As DNA, the CDR3 is TGTGCCAGCAGCTGGGTACAGGGGGTAAACGAGCAGTACTTC.

This clonotype was picked up many times. The chain has TRBV7-8 and TRBJ2-5; weak D call: TRBD1 (6 bases). V gave up 3 bases and J gave up 2 bases, with 13 bases separating them. The CDR3 runs to 15 residues. Per germline, CDR1 SGHVS and CDR2 FQNEAQ. The CDR3 DNA reads TGTGCCAGCAGCTTGCGGGCAGGGGTGCAAGAGACCCAGTACTTC. This codes for CASSLRAGVQETQYF.